This TCR beta chain originates from a study of post-analysis software for immune sequencing data. Background on the study: Relapsing-remitting, secondary progressive and progressive-relapsing forms made up the multiple sclerosis disease courses.

Unique molecular identifiers were present in the TCR beta cDNA libraries. TCRdb re-analysed the PCR reads in MiXCR, keeping a single row per CDR3 protein. The table includes 750,000 to 950,000 distinct CDR3 sequences, more than 45% detected once. Notes on this clonotype: Its antigen is undetermined.

J gave up 0 bases and V 7 bases, and 9 bases lay outside the gene matches. The CDR3 loop spans 16 amino acids. Study results and limitations: Those with multiple sclerosis, the patient group, showed significantly lower normalized Chao1 diversity than controls. The five TRBV segments detected at higher frequency in patients than in controls included TRBV5-6, TRBV5-1 and TRBV20-1.

Sequenced material: blood. The genes are TRBV12-3 or TRBV12-4 and TRBJ2-1; TRBD2 matches at 7 bases. The sequence was obtained from a girl aged 5 to 17 with multiple sclerosis. The CDR3 here is CASTPEAGSSYNEQFF. The CDR3 DNA is TGTGCCAGCACCCCGGAAGCGGGAAGCTCCTACAATGAGCAGTTCTTC.